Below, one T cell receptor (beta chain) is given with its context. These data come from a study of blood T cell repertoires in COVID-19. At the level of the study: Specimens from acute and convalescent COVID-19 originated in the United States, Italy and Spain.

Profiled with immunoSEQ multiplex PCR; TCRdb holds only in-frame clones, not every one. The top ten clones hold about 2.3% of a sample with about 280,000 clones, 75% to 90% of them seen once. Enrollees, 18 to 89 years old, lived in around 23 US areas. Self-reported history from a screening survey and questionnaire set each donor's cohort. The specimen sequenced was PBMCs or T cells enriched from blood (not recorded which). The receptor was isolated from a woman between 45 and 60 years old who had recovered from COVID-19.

In DNA, the CDR3 is TGTGCCATCAGGGGGACACCTGAATCTGAAGCTTTCTTT. This gives the protein CAIRGTPESEAFF. The J gene is TRBJ1-1, the V gene TRBV10-3, with D perhaps matching TRBD1 (6 bases). The CDR3 runs 13 residues. CDR1 is ENHRY, CDR2 SYGVKD, per germline. Deletions cut 6 bases from V and 6 bases from J, with 14 bases between.